At least ten counts were recorded for the clone carrying this T cell receptor (beta chain). PBMCs stored at -80 C, numbering 2 million, were the origin of the unsorted libraries. This entry is derived from a study of neurological immune-mediated disorders. 5'RACE with 10-nucleotide random UMIs produced the cDNA. In TCRdb, the 5' RACE reads were re-called with MiXCR into one record per CDR3 protein. The sample includes about 48,000 distinct CDR3 sequences, over 20% seen only once; the top ten take 20% to 30%. The sequence was obtained from a woman in her 70s in good health. Sequencing was carried out using PBMCs.

CDR3 protein: CASSHQGQPQHF. CDR3 nucleotide sequence: TGTGCCAGCAGTCATCAGGGTCAGCCCCAGCATTTT. The V call is TRBV12-3 or TRBV12-4, the J call TRBJ1-5; D perhaps matches TRBD1 (5 bases). V was clipped by 5 bases and J by 6 bases, with 8 bases between them. This CDR3 has 12 residues.